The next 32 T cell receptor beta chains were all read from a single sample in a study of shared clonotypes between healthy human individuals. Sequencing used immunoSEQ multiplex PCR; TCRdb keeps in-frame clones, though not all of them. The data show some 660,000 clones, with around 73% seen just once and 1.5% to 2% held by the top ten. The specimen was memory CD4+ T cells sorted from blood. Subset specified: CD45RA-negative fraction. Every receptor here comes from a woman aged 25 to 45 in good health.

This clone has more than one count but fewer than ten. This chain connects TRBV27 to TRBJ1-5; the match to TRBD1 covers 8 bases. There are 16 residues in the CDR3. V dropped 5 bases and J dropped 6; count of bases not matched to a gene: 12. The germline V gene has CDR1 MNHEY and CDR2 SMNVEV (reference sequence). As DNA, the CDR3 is TGTGCCAGCAGTCCATTCTTAGCGACAGGGGTTCAGCCCCAGCATTTT. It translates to CASSPFLATGVQPQHF.

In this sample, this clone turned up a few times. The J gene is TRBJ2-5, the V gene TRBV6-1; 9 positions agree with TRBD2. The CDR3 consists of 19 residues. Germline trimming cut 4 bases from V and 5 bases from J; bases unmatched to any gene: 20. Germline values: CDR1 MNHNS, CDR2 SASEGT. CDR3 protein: CASSGGRVAGEKGGETQYF. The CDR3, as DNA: TGTGCCAGCAGTGGGGGTAGGGTAGCGGGAGAGAAAGGCGGGGAGACCCAGTACTTC.

This CDR3 reads CASSEGGAERDTQYF. DNA for the CDR3: TGTGCCAGCAGTGAAGGGGGCGCAGAGAGGGATACGCAGTATTTT. This sequence joins TRBV28 and TRBJ2-3; 7 bases line up with TRBD1. The CDR3 extends over 15 amino acids. Germline values: CDR1 MDHEN, CDR2 SYDVKM. J was trimmed by 6 bases and V by 5 bases; bases with no gene match: 11.

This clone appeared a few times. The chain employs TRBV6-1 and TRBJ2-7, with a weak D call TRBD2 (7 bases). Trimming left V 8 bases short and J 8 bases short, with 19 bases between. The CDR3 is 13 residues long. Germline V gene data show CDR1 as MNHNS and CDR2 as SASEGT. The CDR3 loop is CASGDMGGRKQYF. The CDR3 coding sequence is TGTGCCAGCGGGGACATGGGAGGGCGGAAGCAGTACTTC.

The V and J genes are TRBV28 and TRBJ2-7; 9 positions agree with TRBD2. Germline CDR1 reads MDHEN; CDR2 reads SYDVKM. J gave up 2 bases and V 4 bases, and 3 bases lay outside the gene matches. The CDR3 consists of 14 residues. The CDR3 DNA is TGTGCCAGCAGTTGGGGACTAGCAACCTACGAGCAGTACTTC. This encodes CASSWGLATYEQYF.

This chain's CDR3 is CASSSPSGTASYEQYF. The CDR3 DNA reads TGTGCCAGCAGTTCTCCGAGTGGGACAGCCTCCTACGAGCAGTACTTC. The J gene is TRBJ2-7, the V gene TRBV28; 7 bases agree with TRBD1. The CDR3 is made up of 16 amino acids. Trimming removed 4 bases from V and 0 bases from J; junction bases left unmatched: 9. The germline V gene has CDR1 MDHEN and CDR2 SYDVKM.

As DNA, the CDR3 is TGTGCCAGCAGCTTATGGAGGGACAGTAATGAAAAACTGTTTTTT. This sequence encodes CASSLWRDSNEKLFF. This sequence joins TRBV7-2 and TRBJ1-4; 7 bases line up with TRBD1. Trimming removed 2 bases from V and 4 bases from J; junction bases left unmatched: 4. CDR1 and CDR2 (germline): SGHTA, FQGNSA. The CDR3 is made up of 15 amino acids.

The CDR3 nucleotides are TGCGCCAGCAGCTTGGAAGAGGTTGGGAGGTCTGAAGCTTTCTTT. Translating it yields CASSLEEVGRSEAFF. This chain connects TRBV5-1 to TRBJ1-1; D gene ambiguous. V lost 0 bases, J lost 6 bases, and 15 bases lay in between. CDR3 length: 15 residues. Germline V gene data show CDR1 as SGHRS and CDR2 as YFSETQ.

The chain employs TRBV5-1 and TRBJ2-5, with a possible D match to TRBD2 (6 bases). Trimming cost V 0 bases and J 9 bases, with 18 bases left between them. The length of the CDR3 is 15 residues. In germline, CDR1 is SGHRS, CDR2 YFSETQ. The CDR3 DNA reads TGCGCCAGCAGCTTGGAGGGACTGCGGGATGGGTCCCAGTACTTC. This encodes CASSLEGLRDGSQYF. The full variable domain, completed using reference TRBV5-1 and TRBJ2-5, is KAGVTQTPRYLIKTRGQQVTLSCSPISGHRSVSWYQQTPGQGLQFLFEYFSETQRNKGNFPGRFSGRQFSNSRSEMNVSTLELGDSALYLCASSLEGLRDGSQYFGPGTRLLVL.

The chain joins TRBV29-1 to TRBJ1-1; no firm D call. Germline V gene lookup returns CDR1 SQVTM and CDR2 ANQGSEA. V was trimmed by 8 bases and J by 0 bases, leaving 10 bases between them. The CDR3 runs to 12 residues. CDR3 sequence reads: CSQRRLNTEAFF. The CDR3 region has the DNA TGCAGCCAGAGACGGTTGAACACTGAAGCTTTCTTT.

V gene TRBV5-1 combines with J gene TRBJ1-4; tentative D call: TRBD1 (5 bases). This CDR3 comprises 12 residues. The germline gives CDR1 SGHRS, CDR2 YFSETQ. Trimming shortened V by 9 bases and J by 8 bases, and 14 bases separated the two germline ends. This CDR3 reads CATTDSREKLFF. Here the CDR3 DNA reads TGCGCCACCACAGACAGTAGGGAAAAACTGTTTTTT.

CDR3 protein: CASSRGQDYGYTF. CDR3 in DNA: TGTGCCAGCAGCCGGGGACAGGACTATGGCTACACCTTC. The chain couples TRBV5-4 to TRBJ1-2; 8 nucleotides match TRBD1. V lost 4 bases, J lost 3 bases, and 2 bases stayed unmatched. Germline V gene sequence: CDR1 SGHNT, CDR2 YYREEE (reference sequence). This CDR3 has 13 amino acids.

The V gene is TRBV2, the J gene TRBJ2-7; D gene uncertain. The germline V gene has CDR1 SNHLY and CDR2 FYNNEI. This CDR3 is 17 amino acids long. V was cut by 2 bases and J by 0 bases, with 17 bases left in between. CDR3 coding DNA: TGTGCCAGCAGTGAAAAATTGGGCCTCCTACCCTCCTACGAGCAGTACTTC. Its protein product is CASSEKLGLLPSYEQYF.

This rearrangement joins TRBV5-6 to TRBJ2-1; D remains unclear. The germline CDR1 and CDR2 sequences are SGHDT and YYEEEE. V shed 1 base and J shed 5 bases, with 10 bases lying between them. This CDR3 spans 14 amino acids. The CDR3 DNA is TGTGCCAGCAGCTTGCGATCCCTAAACAATGAGCAGTTCTTC. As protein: CASSLRSLNNEQFF.

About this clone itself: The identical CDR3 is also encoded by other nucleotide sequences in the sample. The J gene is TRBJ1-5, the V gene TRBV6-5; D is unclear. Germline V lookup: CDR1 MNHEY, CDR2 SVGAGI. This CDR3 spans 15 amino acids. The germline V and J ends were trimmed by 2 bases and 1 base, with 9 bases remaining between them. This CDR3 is CASSYQKGSNQPQHF. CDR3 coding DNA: TGTGCCAGCAGTTACCAAAAAGGAAGCAATCAGCCCCAGCATTTT.

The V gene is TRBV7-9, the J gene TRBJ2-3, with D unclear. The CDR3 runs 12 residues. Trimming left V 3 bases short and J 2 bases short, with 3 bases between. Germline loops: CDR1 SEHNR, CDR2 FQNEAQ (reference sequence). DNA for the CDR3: TGTGCCAGCAGCTTTGACACAGATACGCAGTATTTT. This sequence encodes CASSFDTDTQYF.

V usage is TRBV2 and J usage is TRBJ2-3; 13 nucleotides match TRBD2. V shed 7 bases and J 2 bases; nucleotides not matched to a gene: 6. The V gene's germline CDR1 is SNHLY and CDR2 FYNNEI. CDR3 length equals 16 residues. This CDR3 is CASMRTSGSSTDTQYF. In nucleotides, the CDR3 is TGTGCCAGCATGAGGACTAGCGGGAGTTCCACAGATACGCAGTATTTT.

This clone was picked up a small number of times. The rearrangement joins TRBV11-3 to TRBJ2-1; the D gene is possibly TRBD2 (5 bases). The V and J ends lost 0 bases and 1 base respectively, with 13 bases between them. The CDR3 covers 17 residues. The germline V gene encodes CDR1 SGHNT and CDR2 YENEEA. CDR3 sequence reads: CASSLDPPGLSYNEQFF. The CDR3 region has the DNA TGTGCCAGCAGCTTAGATCCTCCGGGGTTATCCTACAATGAGCAGTTCTTC.

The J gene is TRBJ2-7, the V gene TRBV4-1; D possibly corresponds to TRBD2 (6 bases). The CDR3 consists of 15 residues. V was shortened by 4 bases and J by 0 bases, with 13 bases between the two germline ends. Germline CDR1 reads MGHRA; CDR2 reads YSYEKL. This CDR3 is CASSRSGIVSYEQYF. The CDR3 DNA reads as TGCGCCAGCAGCCGTAGCGGAATAGTCTCCTACGAGCAGTACTTC.

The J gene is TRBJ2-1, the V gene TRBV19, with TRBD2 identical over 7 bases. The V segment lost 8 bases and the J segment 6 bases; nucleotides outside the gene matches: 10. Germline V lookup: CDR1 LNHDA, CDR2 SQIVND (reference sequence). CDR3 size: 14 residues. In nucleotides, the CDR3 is TGTGCCAGTGGGGCCCGACTAGCAGTCAATGAGCAGTTCTTC. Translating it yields CASGARLAVNEQFF.

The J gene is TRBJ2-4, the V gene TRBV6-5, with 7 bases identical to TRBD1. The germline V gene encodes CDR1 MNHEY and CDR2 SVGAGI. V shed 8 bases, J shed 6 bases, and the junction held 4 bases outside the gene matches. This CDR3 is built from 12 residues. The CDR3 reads CASGTALNIQYF. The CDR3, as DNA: TGTGCCAGCGGGACAGCCTTAAACATTCAGTACTTC.

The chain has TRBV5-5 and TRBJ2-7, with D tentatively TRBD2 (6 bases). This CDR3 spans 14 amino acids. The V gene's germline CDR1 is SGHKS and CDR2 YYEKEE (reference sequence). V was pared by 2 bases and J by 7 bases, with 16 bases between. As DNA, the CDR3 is TGTGCCAGCAGCTTCGGGACTGGAATTTTGGAGCAGTACTTC. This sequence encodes CASSFGTGILEQYF. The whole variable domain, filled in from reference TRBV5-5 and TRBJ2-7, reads DAGVTQSPTHLIKTRGQQVTLRCSPISGHKSVSWYQQVLGQGPQFIFQYYEKEERGRGNFPDRFSARQFPNYSSELNVNALLLGDSALYLCASSFGTGILEQYFGPGTRLTVT.

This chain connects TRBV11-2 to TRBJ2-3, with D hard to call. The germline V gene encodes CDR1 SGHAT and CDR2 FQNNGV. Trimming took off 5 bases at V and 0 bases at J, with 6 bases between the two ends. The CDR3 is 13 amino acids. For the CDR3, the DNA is TGTGCCAGCAGCGCAGGCAGCACAGATACGCAGTATTTT. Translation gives CASSAGSTDTQYF. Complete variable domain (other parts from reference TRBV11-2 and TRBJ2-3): EAGVAQSPRYKIIEKRQSVAFWCNPISGHATLYWYQQILGQGPKLLIQFQNNGVVDDSQLPKDRFSAERLKGVDSTLKIQPAKLEDSAVYLCASSAGSTDTQYFGPGTRLTVL.

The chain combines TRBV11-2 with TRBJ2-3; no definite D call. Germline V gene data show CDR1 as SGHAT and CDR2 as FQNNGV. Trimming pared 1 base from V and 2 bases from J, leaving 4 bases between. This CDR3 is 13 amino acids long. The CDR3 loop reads CASSLGYTDTQYF. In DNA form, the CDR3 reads TGTGCCAGCAGCTTAGGATACACAGATACGCAGTATTTT.

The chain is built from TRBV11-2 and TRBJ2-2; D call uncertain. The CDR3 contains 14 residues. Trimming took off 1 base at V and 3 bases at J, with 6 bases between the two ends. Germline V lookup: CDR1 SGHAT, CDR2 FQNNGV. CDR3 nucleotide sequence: TGTGCCAGCAGCTTAGCTGGATACACCGGGGAGCTGTTTTTT. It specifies CASSLAGYTGELFF.

CDR3 residues: CASSSTGTGYEQYF. The CDR3 DNA is TGTGCCAGCAGTTCCACAGGGACAGGGTACGAGCAGTACTTC. This sequence joins TRBV6-1 and TRBJ2-7; TRBD1 agrees at 9 bases. CDR3 size: 14 residues. V lost 5 bases to trimming and J lost 4 bases; unmatched junction nucleotides: 6. Looked up from germline, CDR1 is MNHNS and CDR2 is SASEGT.

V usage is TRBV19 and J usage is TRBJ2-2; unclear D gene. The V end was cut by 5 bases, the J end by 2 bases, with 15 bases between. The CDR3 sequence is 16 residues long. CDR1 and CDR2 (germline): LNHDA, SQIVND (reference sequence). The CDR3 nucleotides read TGTGCCAGTAGTCGACAAACCACTGAAAACACCGGGGAGCTGTTTTTT. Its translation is CASSRQTTENTGELFF.

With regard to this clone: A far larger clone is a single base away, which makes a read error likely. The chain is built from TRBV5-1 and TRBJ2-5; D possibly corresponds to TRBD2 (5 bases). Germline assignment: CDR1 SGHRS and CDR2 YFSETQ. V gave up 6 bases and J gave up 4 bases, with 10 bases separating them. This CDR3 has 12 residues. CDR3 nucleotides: TGCGCCAGCAATGTCGAGGGAGAGACCCAGTACTTC. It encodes CASNVEGETQYF.

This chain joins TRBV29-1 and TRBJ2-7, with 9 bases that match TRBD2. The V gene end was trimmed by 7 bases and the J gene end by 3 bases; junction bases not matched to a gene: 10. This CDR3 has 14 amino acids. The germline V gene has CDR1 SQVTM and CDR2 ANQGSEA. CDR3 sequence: CSAPGLATYYEQYF. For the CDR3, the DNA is TGCAGCGCCCCTGGACTAGCGACATACTACGAGCAGTACTTC.

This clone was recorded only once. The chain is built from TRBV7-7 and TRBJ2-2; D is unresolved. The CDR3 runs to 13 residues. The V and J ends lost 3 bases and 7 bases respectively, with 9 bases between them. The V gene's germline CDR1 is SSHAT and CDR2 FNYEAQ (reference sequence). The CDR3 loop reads CASSFQVGGELFF. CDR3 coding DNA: TGTGCCAGCAGCTTCCAGGTCGGCGGGGAGCTGTTTTTT.

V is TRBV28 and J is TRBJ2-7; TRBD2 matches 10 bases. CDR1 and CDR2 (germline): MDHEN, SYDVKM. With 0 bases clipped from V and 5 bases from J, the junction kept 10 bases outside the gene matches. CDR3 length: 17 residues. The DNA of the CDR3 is TGTGCCAGCAGTTTATGGACTAGCGGGCTCGGGTTTGACGAGCAGTACTTC. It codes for CASSLWTSGLGFDEQYF.

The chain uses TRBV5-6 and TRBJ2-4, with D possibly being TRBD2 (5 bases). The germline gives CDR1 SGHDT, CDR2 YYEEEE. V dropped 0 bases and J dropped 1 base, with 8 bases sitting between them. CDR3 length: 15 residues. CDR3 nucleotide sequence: TGTGCCAGCAGCTTGGTGGGGAGTGCCAAAAACATTCAGTACTTC. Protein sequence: CASSLVGSAKNIQYF.